Given below is one T cell receptor beta chain in context. Its antigen specificity is not known. Base qualities are not provided; no much larger clone lies one nucleotide away. This CDR3 is also generated by other DNA sequences in the sample. The data are from a study of Ad26.COV2.S vaccination and SARS-CoV-2 variants (dated by TCRdb to about 2021). At the level of the whole study: Vaccine-arm donors came from COV1001, a multicentre, randomized, double-blind, placebo-controlled phase I-IIa trial of Ad26.COV2.S in healthy adults. Investigators remained blinded to trial group allocation during experiments and outcome assessment. Ad26.COV2.S was administered intramuscularly at a dose of 5x10^10 or 1x10^11 viral particles, either as one shot or as two shots given 56 days apart. Trial participants were randomized into five groups of five: low-dose or high-dose Ad26.COV2.S given once or twice, or placebo on both occasions. The TCR-sequenced set comprised approximately 32 samples: some 20 Ad26.COV2.S vaccine recipients, 5 placebo recipients and 8 SARS-CoV-2 convalescent individuals. TCRbeta repertoire sequencing was used to assess the specificity and breadth of SARS-CoV-2-reactive T cell receptors after Ad26.COV2.S vaccination. Here is what the overall study found, with its caveats: Substantial breadth of spike-specific CD8+ and CD4+ T cell responses was reported after vaccination. The study was not powered to compare responses between vaccine doses or regimens. Comparable non-spike TCR breadth was observed between vaccine and placebo recipients, consistent with only spike being contained in the vaccine. Spike-specific TCR breadth was higher in Ad26.COV2.S recipients than in placebo recipients (P = 0.0014). It was noted by the authors that total T cell responses may have been underestimated by the TCR breadth and depth analyses.

What this sample's treatment or condition label stands for: around 19 received Ad26.COV2.S at low or high dose, single or two shots; roughly 5 received placebo; per-sample allocation not given. Repertoires of vaccine and placebo recipients were sequenced from samples collected on day 63 after the first injection. Between 29 July and 7 August 2020, Cohort 1b enrolled 25 adults aged 18-55 years at one site in Boston, USA. Ad26.COV2.S was a replication-incompetent adenovirus type 26 vector expressing a prefusion-stabilized SARS-CoV-2 spike protein from the original Wuhan strain. The immunoSEQ Assay was used to sequence TCRbeta CDR3 regions. After extraction, genomic DNA underwent amplification by bias-controlled multiplex PCR, followed by high-throughput sequencing. In the source study's methods: To quantify the absolute abundance of every unique TCRbeta CDR3 region, sequences were collapsed and filtered. T cell fraction was estimated by normalization of TCRbeta template counts to usable DNA, with usable DNA being measured through amplification of reference genes present in all nucleated cells. Repertoire TCRs were annotated as SARS-CoV-2-specific when V gene, CDR3 amino acid sequence and J gene were exactly matched to a known reactive TCR set. MIRA supplied the reference SARS-CoV-2 TCR set, which was filtered for enrichment in COVID-19-positive ImmuneCODE repertoires so that public or cross-reactive TCRs were removed. Drawing on the MIRA antigens, annotated TCRs were analysed further at the level of specific ORF or position within ORF. Breadth was defined as annotated unique rearrangements over total unique productive rearrangements; depth was the summed frequency of those rearrangements. Two-sided Wilcoxon rank-sum tests were applied when comparing TCR breadth between groups. What TCRdb holds here is the immuneACCESS table cut down to in-frame rearrangements. Part of the clones is not present; checked against another copy, under half of the missing clones reflect an unresolved V gene, and the others are unexplained. V, J and clone size reflect that table, while D and trimming were determined from the DNA. The sample table records roughly 510,000 clones; roughly 87% of these occur just once. The biggest ten clones account for roughly 13% of the sample.

The receptor was isolated from a person between 18 and 65 years old who received the Ad26.COV2.S COVID-19 vaccine or a placebo. The material sequenced was peripheral blood, taken in a trial of Ad26.COV2.S vaccine versus placebo.

Read as DNA, the sequence is TGTGCCAGCAGTAACTATGGCTACACCTTC. The resulting protein is CASSNYGYTF. Recombination joined TRBV28 with TRBJ1-2; the D gene assignment is ambiguous. Reading the germline V gene gives CDR1 MDHEN and CDR2 SYDVKM. V is pared back by 5 bases and J by 2 bases, with 0 bases lying between the germline termini. There are 10 amino acids in the CDR3, from cysteine to phenylalanine inclusive. Solely the CDR3 DNA is kept, with 30 bases framed from the first base.